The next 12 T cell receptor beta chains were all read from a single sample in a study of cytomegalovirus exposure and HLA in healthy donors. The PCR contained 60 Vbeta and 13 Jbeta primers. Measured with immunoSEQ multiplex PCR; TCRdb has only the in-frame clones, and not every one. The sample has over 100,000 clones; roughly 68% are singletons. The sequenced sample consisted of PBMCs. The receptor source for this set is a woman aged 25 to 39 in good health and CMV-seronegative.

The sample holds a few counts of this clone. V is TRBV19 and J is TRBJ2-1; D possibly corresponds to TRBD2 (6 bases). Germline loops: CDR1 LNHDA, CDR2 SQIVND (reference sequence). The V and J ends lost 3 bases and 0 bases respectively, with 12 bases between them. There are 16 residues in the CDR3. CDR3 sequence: CASSMGLGSSYNEQFF. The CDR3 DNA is TGTGCCAGTAGTATGGGGCTCGGGAGCTCCTACAATGAGCAGTTCTTC.

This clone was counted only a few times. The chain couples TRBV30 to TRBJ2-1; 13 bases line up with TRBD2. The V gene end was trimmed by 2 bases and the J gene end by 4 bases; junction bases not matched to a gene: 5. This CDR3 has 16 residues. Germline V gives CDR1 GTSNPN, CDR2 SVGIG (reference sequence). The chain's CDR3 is CAWSSRTSGRYNEQFF. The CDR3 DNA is TGTGCCTGGAGTTCCCGGACTAGCGGGAGATACAATGAGCAGTTCTTC.

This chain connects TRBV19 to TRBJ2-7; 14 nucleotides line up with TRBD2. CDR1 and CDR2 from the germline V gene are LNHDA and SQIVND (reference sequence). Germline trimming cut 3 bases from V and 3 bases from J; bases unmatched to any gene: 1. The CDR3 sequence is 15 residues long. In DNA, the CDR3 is TGTGCCAGTAGTATCGGGACTAGCGGGAGCTACGAGCAGTACTTC. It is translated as CASSIGTSGSYEQYF.

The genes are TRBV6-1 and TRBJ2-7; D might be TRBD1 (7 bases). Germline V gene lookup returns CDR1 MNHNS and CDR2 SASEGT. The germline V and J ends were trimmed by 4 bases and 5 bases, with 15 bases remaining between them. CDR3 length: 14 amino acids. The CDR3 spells CASSVRGRGDEQYF. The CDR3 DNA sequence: TGTGCCAGCAGTGTCAGGGGCAGGGGGGACGAGCAGTACTTC.

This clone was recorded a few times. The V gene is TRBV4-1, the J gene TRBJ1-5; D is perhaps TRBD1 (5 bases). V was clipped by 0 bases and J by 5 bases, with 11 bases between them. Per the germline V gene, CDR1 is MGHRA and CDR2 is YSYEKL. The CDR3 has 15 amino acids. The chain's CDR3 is CASSQDQGGHQPQHF. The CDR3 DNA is TGCGCCAGCAGCCAAGATCAGGGTGGTCATCAGCCCCAGCATTTT.

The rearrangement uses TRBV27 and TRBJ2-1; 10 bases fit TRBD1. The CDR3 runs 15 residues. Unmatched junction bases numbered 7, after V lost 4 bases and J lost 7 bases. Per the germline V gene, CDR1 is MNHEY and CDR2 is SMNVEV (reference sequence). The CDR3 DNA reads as TGTGCCAGCAGTTCACGCGACAGGGGGCGTAATGAGCAGTTCTTC. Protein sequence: CASSSRDRGRNEQFF.

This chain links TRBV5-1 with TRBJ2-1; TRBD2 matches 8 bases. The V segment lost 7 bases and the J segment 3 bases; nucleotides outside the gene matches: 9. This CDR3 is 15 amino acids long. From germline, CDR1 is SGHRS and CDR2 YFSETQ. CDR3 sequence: CASGEFSGNYNEQFF. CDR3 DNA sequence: TGCGCCAGCGGCGAGTTTAGCGGGAACTACAATGAGCAGTTCTTC.

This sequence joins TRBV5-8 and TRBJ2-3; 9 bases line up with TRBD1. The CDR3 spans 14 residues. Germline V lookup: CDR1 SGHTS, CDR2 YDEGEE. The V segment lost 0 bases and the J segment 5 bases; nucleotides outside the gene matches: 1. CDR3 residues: CASSLGTGVDTQYF. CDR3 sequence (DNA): TGTGCCAGCAGCTTGGGGACAGGGGTAGATACGCAGTATTTT.

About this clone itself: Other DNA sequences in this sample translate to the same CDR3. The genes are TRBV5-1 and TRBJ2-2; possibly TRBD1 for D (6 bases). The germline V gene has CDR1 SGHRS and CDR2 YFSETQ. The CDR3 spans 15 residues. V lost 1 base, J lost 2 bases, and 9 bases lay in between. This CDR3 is CASSLQGSNTGELFF. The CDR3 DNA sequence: TGCGCCAGCAGCTTGCAGGGGTCCAACACCGGGGAGCTGTTTTTT. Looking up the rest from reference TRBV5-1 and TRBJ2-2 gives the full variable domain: KAGVTQTPRYLIKTRGQQVTLSCSPISGHRSVSWYQQTPGQGLQFLFEYFSETQRNKGNFPGRFSGRQFSNSRSEMNVSTLELGDSALYLCASSLQGSNTGELFFGEGSRLTVL.

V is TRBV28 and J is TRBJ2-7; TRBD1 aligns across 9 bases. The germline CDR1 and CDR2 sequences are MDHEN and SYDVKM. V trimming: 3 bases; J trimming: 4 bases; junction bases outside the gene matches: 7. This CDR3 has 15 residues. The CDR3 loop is CASSLADRGGYEQYF. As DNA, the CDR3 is TGTGCCAGCAGTTTGGCAGACAGGGGGGGTTACGAGCAGTACTTC.

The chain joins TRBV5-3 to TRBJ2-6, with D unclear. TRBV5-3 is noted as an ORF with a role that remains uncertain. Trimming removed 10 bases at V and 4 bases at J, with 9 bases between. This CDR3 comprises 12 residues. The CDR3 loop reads CAAYLGANVLTF. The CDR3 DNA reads TGTGCCGCCTACTTAGGGGCCAACGTCCTGACTTTC.

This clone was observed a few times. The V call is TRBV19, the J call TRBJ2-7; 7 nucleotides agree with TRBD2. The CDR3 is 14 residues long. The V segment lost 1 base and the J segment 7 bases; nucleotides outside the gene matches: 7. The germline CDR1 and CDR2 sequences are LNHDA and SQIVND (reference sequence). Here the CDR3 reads CASSIGKASGEQYF. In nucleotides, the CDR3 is TGTGCCAGTAGTATAGGGAAAGCTAGCGGAGAGCAGTACTTC.